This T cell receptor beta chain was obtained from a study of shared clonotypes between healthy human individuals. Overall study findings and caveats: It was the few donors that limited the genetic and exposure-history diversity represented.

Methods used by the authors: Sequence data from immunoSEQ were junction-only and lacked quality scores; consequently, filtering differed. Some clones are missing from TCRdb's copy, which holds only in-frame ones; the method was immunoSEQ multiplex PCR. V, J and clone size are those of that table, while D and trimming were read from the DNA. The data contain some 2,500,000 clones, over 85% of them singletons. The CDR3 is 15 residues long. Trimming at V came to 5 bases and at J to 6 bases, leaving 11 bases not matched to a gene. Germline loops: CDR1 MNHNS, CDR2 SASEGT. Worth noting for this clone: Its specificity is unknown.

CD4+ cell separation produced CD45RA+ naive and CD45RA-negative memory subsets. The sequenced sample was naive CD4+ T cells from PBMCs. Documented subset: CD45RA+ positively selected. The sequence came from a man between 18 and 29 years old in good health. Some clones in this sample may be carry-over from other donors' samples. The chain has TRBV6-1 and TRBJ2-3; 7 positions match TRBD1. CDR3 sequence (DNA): TGTGCCAGCAGTTTCAGGACAGGTACATCTGATACGCAGTATTTT. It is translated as CASSFRTGTSDTQYF.